This TCR beta chain was profiled in a study of vaccination and CD4 T cells after COVID-19. Study-wide context: The cells were exposed to overlapping spike peptides originating from SARS-CoV-2, HCoV-NL63, HCoV-OC43 and HCoV-229E for stimulation.

The treatment: roughly ten-day PBMC culture with coronavirus spike peptide pools or control peptides (ViraFEST assay). Per well, a few million PBMCs were cultured in the presence of roughly 9.1 IU/ml IL-2 and roughly 10 ug/ml peptide pools. The authors swapped half the medium for fresh IL-2 medium on days 3 and 7. Study findings and constraints: Only post-vaccination samples contained a median roughly 86% of the reactive clones in convalescent patients.

The CDR3 is 13 amino acids. Germline values: CDR1 ENHRY, CDR2 SYGVKD. Trimming removed 4 bases at V and 6 bases at J, with 13 bases between. Oncomine TCR Beta short-read sequencing was applied to DNA from cultured CD4+ T cells. From the PCR reads, TCRdb called clonotypes with MiXCR, one entry per CDR3 protein. The sample yields about 19,000 distinct CDR3 sequences, more than 50% seen once. This clonotype came up a few times. Its antigen remains unknown. This TCR was recovered from a human donor who had recovered from COVID-19. Sequences were obtained from CD4+ T cells from blood, cultured in vitro. This chain uses TRBV10-3 with TRBJ2-7, with D possibly matching TRBD2 (6 bases). CDR3 amino acids: CAISGTTSSEQYF. The CDR3, as DNA: TGTGCCATCAGTGGGACGACTAGTTCCGAGCAGTACTTC.